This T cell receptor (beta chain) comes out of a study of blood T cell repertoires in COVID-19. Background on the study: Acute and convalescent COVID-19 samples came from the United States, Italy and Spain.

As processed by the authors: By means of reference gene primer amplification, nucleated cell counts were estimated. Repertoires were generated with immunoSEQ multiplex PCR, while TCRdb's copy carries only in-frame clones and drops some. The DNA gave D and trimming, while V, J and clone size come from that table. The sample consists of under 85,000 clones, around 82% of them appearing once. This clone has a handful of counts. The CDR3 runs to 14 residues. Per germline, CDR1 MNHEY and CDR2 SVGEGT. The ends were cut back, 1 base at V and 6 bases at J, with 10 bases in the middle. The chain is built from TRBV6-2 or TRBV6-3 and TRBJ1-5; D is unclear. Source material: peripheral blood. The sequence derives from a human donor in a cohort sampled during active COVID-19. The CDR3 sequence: CASSYLRGTQPQHF. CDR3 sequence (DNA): TGTGCCAGCAGTTACTTGCGGGGAACTCAGCCCCAGCATTTT.